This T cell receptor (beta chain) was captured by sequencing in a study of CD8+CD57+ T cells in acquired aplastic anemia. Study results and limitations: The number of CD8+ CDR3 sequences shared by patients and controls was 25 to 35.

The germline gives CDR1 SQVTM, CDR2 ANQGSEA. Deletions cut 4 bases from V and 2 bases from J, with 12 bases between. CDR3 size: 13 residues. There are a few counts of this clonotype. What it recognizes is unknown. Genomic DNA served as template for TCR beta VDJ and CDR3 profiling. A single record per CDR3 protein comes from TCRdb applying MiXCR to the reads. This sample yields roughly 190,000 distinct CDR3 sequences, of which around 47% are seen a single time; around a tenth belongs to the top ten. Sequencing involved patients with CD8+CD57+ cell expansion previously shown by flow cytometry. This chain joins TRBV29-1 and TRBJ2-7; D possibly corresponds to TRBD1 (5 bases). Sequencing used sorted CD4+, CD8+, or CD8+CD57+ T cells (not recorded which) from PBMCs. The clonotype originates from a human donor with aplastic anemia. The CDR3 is CSVGRQGAYEQYF. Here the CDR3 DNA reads TGCAGCGTTGGTAGGCAGGGTGCCTACGAGCAGTACTTC.